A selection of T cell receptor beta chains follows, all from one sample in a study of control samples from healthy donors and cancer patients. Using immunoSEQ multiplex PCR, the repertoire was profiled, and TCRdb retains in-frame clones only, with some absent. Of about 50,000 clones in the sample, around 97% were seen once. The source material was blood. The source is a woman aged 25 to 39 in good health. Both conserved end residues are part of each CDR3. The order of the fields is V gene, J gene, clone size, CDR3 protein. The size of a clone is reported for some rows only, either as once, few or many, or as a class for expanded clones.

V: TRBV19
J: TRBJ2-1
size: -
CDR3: CASSIVGGRLAGSFGNEQFF

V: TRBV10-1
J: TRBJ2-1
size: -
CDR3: CASSATSDYNEQFF

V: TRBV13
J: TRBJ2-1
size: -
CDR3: CASIERTSPREQFF

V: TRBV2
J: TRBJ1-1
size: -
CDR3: CASSNTRNTEAFF

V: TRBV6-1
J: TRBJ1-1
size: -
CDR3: CASSEREGTEAFF

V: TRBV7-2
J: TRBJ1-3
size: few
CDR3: CASSPMSRTGGSGNTIYF

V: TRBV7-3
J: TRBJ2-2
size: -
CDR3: CASSPRQSSGELFF

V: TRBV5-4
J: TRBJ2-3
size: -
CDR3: CASSSTASTDTQYF

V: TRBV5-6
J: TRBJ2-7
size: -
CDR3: CASSQQGSYEQYF

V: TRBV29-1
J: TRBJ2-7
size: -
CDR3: CSVVGGYEQYF

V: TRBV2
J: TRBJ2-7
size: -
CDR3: CASKQVESYEQYF

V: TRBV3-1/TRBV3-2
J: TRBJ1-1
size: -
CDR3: CASSQGKGVTEAFF

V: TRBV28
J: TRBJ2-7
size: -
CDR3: CASSPPGALGEQYF

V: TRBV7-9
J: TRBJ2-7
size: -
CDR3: CASSLDSGTSEQYF

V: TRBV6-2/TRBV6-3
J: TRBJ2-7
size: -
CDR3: CASSRPGQGSSYEQYF

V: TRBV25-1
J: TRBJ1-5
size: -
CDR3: CASSGGGEQPQHF

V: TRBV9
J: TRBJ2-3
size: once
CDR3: CASGKRGNTDTQYF

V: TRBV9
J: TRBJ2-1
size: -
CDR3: CASSPRTNEQFF

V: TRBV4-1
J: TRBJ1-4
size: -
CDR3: CASSPDRGEKLFF

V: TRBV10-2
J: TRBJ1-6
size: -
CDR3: CASSEEGAGSPLHF

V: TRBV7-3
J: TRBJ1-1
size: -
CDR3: CASSTDTNTEAFF

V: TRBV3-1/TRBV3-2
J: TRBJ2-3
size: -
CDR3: CASSLGREIDTQYF

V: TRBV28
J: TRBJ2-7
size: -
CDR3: CASSSRTSGTYEQYF

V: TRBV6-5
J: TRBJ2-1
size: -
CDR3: CASSYAGTQYNEQFF

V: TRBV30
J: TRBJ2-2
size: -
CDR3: CAWNFGGGGRTGELFF

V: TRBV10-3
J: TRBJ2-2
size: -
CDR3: CAISGGPGELFF

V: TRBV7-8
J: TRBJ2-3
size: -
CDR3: CASSYDPRTSVSTDTQYF

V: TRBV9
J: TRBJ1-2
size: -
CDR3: CASSVDRVAYGYTF

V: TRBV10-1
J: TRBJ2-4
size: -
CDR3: CASSEPAEGNIQYF

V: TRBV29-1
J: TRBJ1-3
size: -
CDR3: CSVQQGNSGNTIYF

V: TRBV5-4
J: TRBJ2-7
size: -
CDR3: CASSPSGRYEQYF

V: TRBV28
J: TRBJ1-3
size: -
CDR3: CASSSTGAGPSGNTIYF

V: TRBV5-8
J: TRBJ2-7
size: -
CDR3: CASSYYRGEQYF

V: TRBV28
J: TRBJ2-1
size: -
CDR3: CASSLDSGSYNEQFF

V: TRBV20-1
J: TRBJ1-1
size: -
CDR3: CSARGDTEAFF

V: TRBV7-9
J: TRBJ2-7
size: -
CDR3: CASSLDEQFYEQYF

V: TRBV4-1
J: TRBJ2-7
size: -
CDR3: CASSQVLPTYEQYF

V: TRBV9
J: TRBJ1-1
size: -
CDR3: CASSVDGHYTEAFF

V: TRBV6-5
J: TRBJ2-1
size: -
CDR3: CAGNSGTSYNNEQFF

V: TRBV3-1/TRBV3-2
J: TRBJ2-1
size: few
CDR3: CASSRLAGGPVNEQFF

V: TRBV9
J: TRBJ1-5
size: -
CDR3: CASSAGTEQNQPQHF

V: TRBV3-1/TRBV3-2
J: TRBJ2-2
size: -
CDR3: CASSQEKGLANTGELFF

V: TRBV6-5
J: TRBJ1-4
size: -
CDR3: CASSYSTGGEKLFF

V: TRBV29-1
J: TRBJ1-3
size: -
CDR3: CSAVDSGNTIYF

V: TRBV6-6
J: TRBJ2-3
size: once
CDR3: CASSPLAGVPDTQYF

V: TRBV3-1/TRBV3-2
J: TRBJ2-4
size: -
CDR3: CASSQGSGGGKNIQYF

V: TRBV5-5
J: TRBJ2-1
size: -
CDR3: CASSDPGDSSYNEQFF

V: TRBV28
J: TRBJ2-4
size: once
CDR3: CASRTTGENIQYF

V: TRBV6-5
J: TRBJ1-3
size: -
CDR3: CASSYSLPSSGNTIYF

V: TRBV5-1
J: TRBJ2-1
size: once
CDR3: CASSLEGQGAGNEQFF

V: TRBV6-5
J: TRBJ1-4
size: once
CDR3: CASSYGGASEKLFF

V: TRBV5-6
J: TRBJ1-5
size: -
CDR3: CASSRTGDINQPQHF

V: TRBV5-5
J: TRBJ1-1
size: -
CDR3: CASSRDLGTTEAFF

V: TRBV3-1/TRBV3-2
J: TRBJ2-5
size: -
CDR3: CASSTLAGGQETQYF

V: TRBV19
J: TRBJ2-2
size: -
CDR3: CASTLIGGRDTGELFF

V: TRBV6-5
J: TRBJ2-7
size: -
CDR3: CASNAAVAREQYF

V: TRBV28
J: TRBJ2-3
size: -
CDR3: CASSPTGTMGTDTQYF